What follows describes a single TCR beta chain. Its antigen target is currently unknown. No quality values exist for individual bases; no much larger clone is one base distant. The CDR3 spans 15 residues, from the cysteine through the phenylalanine. Left in the record is the CDR3 DNA by itself, 45 bases read in frame from the first base. V lost 6 bases and J lost 0 bases; the stretch between them is 11 bases long. The germline V gene sets CDR1 to SNHLY and CDR2 to FYNNEI. These data originate in a study of T cell responses to AZD1222 COVID-19 vaccine (dated by TCRdb to about 2021). Notes on the research overall: AZD1222 recipients given second doses at about 4 weeks or at about 12 weeks were pooled, since spike-specific TCR depth and breadth were not found to differ between the two schedules. Trial participants were enrolled by age into subgroups of 18-55, 56-69 and 70-plus years, and about 150, 27 and 61 TCR-sequenced participants, respectively, were included in these subgroups. TCR sequencing covered some 250 trial participants: approximately 200 given two doses of AZD1222 and approximately 26 given two doses of MenACWY control vaccine. Here is what the overall study found, with its caveats: Vaccine-associated CD4 TCRs spanned the whole spike protein, with dominant responses in regions 160-218 and 743-854. No day 14 peak-response samples were available, so repertoires were characterized only after the peak T cell response. Conclusions about previously exposed vaccinees are limited because only a handful of AZD1222 recipients were SARS-CoV-2 seropositive at baseline. The 56-69-year group was small, and its depth increase did not reach significance, likely because of low power. Most participants were white British and females outnumbered males, and the authors suggested that clonal diversity may have been underestimated. Reportedly, close to half of the unique spike-specific TCRs recognized epitopes lying outside the regions that are mutated in the B.1.351 and B.1.1.7 variants. After two AZD1222 doses, spike-specific TCR breadth and depth were significantly higher than at day 0 and than in MenACWY recipients.

Interpreted using the paper, the time point label stands for: baseline before first vaccination. Vaccinee samples were obtained from the UK trials COV001 and COV002, which included a single-blind randomized controlled phase 2/3 trial of AZD1222 (ChAdOx1 nCoV-19) in healthy adults. Trial participant PBMC samples were collected at day 0 and day 28 after the second dose for TCRbeta chain sequencing. The CDR3 regions of human TCRbeta chains were analyzed by immunosequencing. Concerning the study's data processing: Repertoire TCRs were matched against a reference library of SARS-CoV-2-specific TCRs generated with the MIRA antigen-specificity platform. Breadth was defined as the fraction of unique TCRs that were SARS-CoV-2-associated, and depth was defined as the fraction of total T cells that were SARS-CoV-2-associated. Each spike-specific TCR was assigned to its reactive spike region and to a CD4 or CD8 class using the MIRA data. Log10-transformed breadth and depth values were compared by one-way ANOVA with Sidak's multiple comparisons tests. TCRdb limited this immuneACCESS table to in-frame rearrangements with V and J called. A share of clones is missing; checked studies link under half to unresolved V genes, and the rest is unexplained. V and J calls plus clone size are reproduced from that table; the DNA served to infer D and trimming. A total of approximately 130,000 clones appear in this sample, 92% of them only once. The top ten clones comprise over 0.95% of the sample.

Sequencing was performed on peripheral blood, taken on day 0 of AZD1222 vaccination. The sequence links TRBV2 to TRBJ1-4; the D gene assignment is ambiguous. This TCR was recovered from an adult in good health. The nucleotide sequence is TGTGCCAGCAGGACATTGGGAGCAACTAATGAAAAACTGTTTTTT. This sequence encodes CASRTLGATNEKLFF.